Sequencing of this T cell receptor (beta chain) was carried out in a study of blood T cell repertoires in COVID-19. Turning to the study itself: Researchers got acute and convalescent COVID-19 samples from the United States, Italy and Spain. The cDNA or gDNA used as material had been derived from T cells, B-cell-depleted T cells, or PBMCs.

Original handling: Cell counts per sample came from amplifying reference gene primers. The assay was immunoSEQ multiplex PCR, and TCRdb's table has in-frame clones only and misses some. That table gives V, J and clone size, and the DNA gave D and trimming. The sample shows about 11,000 clones, about 87% of them seen only once. V lost 0 bases and J lost 7, with 11 bases in between. Germline V gives CDR1 SGHDT, CDR2 YYEEEE. CDR3 size: 14 residues. The chain joins TRBV5-6 to TRBJ2-1, with D unresolved. The sequence was collected from a human donor in a cohort sampled during active COVID-19. The sequenced sample consisted of peripheral blood. Written as DNA, the CDR3 is TGTGCCAGCAGCTTGGTAGGCGGCAGAAATGAGCAGTTCTTC. This sequence encodes CASSLVGGRNEQFF.